This T cell receptor (beta chain) was sequenced during a study of STAT5B mutations in CD4+ large granular lymphocyte leukemia. General observations from the study: Compared with healthy controls (2/35), patient top clones favored TRBV06 (8/27). Main leukemic clonotypes were patient-specific, but about 25% appeared at low frequency elsewhere.

Original processing notes: Productive clonotypes were detectable down to 2.59 x 10-5 frequency. Generated by immunoSEQ multiplex PCR, the TCRdb table keeps only in-frame clones and is missing some. V, J and clone size are taken as reported in that table, and D and trimming were inferred from the DNA itself. The sample holds some 45,000 clones; approximately 86% are singletons and the top ten take 2.6%. V dropped 8 bases and J dropped 7; count of bases not matched to a gene: 9. This CDR3 has 14 residues. The germline CDR1 and CDR2 sequences are ENHRY and SYGVKD. Of note for this clone: Its antigen is unknown.

The chain uses TRBV10-3 and TRBJ2-1; 9 nucleotides line up with TRBD1. Source material: CD4+ T cells from blood buffy coats. The source of this sequence is a human donor in good health. The CDR3 DNA is TGTGCCATCCGGGGGACAGGGAGGGAAAATGAGCAGTTCTTC. It codes for CAIRGTGRENEQFF.